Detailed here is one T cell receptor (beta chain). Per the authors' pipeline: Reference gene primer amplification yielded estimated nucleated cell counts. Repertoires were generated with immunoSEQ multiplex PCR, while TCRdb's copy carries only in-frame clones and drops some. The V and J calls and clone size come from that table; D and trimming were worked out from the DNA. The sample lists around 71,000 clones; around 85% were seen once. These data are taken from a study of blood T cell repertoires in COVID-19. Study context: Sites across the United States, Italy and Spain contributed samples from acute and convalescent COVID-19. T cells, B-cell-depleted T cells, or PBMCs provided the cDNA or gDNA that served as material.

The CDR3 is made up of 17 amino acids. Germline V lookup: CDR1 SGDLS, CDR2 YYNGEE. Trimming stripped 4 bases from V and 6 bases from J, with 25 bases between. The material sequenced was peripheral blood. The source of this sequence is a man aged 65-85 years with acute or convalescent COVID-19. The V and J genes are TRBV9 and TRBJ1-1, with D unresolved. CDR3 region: CASSTSPGSSRGSEAFF. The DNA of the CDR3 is TGTGCCAGCAGCACAAGTCCCGGGAGCTCGAGAGGGTCTGAAGCTTTCTTT.